The 21 T cell receptor beta chains reported below all come from one sample, sequenced in a study of tumor and adjacent non-tumor tissue in lung cancer. TCRbeta libraries were built with three rounds of nested PCR, modified from ARM-PCR. MiXCR was run by TCRdb on the multiplex PCR reads, yielding one entry per CDR3 protein. The table shows over 130,000 distinct CDR3 sequences, with approximately 70% occurring only once. RNA was extracted from bulk tissue without any cell sorting. Specimen: lung tumor tissue. The receptor set was obtained from a man aged 60-69 years with small cell lung cancer.

With respect to this clonotype: The junction departs from the called germline gene at one end, perhaps through a read error. The J gene is TRBJ1-1, the V gene TRBV20-1; D gene ambiguous. This CDR3 contains 15 residues. The germline V gene encodes CDR1 DFQATT and CDR2 SNEGSKA (reference sequence). CDR3 residues: CSARETARRWSEGFF. The CDR3 DNA reads as TGCAGTGCTAGAGAAACCGCCCGCCGGTGGTCTGAAGGTTTCTTT.

About this clonotype itself: A much larger clone sits a single nucleotide away, making a read error possible. This rearrangement joins TRBV20-1 to TRBJ2-1; D remains unclear. Germline CDR1 DFQATT, CDR2 SNEGSKA (reference sequence). The CDR3 totals 14 residues. V was shortened by 6 bases and J by 0 bases, with 12 bases between the two germline ends. The CDR3 spells CSAIAPSSYNEQFF. In DNA, the CDR3 is TGCAGTGCCATAGCTCCGAGCTCCTACAATGAGCAGTTCTTC.

Details on this clonotype: Given a much more abundant clone one base away, this may be a read error. The chain employs TRBV20-1 and TRBJ2-1; no clear D gene. Looked up from germline, CDR1 is DFQATT and CDR2 is SNEGSKA (reference sequence). The CDR3 is 14 amino acids. The CDR3 coding sequence is TGCAATGCTAGAGAGTCAGGAGCCTACAATGAGCAGTTCTTC. It yields the protein CNARESGAYNEQFF.

For this clonotype: One end of the junction does not line up with germline, which may come from a read error. The chain combines TRBV11-2 with TRBJ2-1; D could derive from TRBD1 or TRBD2 (5 bases each). This CDR3 has 16 residues. The V gene's germline CDR1 is SGHAT and CDR2 FQNNGV. CDR3: CANSYGTLGSCNEQFF. CDR3 DNA sequence: TGTGCCAACAGCTACGGGACCCTGGGGTCCTGCAATGAGCAGTTCTTC.

The rearrangement uses TRBV11-2 and TRBJ1-5, with TRBD1 as a possible D gene (6 bases). CDR1 and CDR2 (germline): SGHAT, FQNNGV. Trimming removed 6 bases at V and 7 bases at J, with 16 bases between. This CDR3 is built from 14 residues. CDR3 region: CASSIDRMKQPQHF. CDR3 DNA: TGTGCCAGCAGTATTGACAGGATGAAGCAGCCCCAGCATTTT.

This sequence joins TRBV6-1 and TRBJ1-2, with TRBD1 as a possible D gene (6 bases). V lost 2 bases and J 8 bases, leaving 15 bases between the germline ends. CDR3 length: 14 residues. Per germline, CDR1 MNHNS and CDR2 SASEGT. CDR3 sequence (DNA): TGTGCCAGCAGTGAAAGATGGGACATGAGCGGCTACACCTTC. Translating it yields CASSERWDMSGYTF.

About this clonotype: The junction departs from the called germline gene at one end, perhaps through a read error. The V and J genes are TRBV24-1 and TRBJ2-1; 7 bases fit TRBD1. CDR1 is KGHDR, CDR2 SFDVKD, per germline. This CDR3 has 16 residues. DNA for the CDR3: TGTGACACCAGTGATTGGGGGCAGGGGGCCTACAATGAGCAGTTCTTC. Protein sequence: CDTSDWGQGAYNEQFF.

The CDR3 coding sequence is TGTGCCAGCAGCTTGGTGGGCGGGAGTCGAAATGAGCAGTTCTTC. This translates into CASSLVGGSRNEQFF. V usage is TRBV5-4 and J usage is TRBJ2-1, with 7 positions matching TRBD2. V was pared by 0 bases and J by 7 bases, with 7 bases of the junction left unmatched. This CDR3 region has 15 residues. Germline loops: CDR1 SGHNT, CDR2 YYREEE (reference sequence).

The chain uses TRBV5-6 and TRBJ2-2; D unclear. Germline CDR1 is SGHDT and CDR2 is YYEEEE. This CDR3 contains 13 residues. V was trimmed by 5 bases and J by 7 bases, leaving 12 bases between them. The CDR3 region is CASRPLSIGELFF. In DNA form, the CDR3 reads TGTGCCAGCAGGCCTTTGAGTATCGGGGAGCTGTTTTTT.

The chain employs TRBV6-6 and TRBJ1-1, with TRBD1 identical over 9 bases. V shed 4 bases and J 10 bases; nucleotides not matched to a gene: 7. This CDR3 region has 13 residues. Germline assignment: CDR1 MNHNY and CDR2 SVGAGI (reference sequence). The CDR3 bases are TGTGCCAGCAGTTTGTTACAGGGGGCCGGAGCTTTCTTT. The encoded protein is CASSLLQGAGAFF.

Regarding this clonotype: The conserved phenylalanine or tryptophan normally closing the CDR3 is absent here, so this likely arose from a read error. The chain joins TRBV11-1 to TRBJ1-4; tentative D call: TRBD1 (6 bases). The CDR3 loop spans 12 amino acids. Germline values: CDR1 SGHAT, CDR2 FQDESV (reference sequence). V shed 5 bases and J shed 11 bases, with 12 bases lying between them. CDR3 residues: CASSRTAEKLFV. CDR3 bases: TGTGCCAGCAGCCGGACAGCTGAGAAACTGTTTGTT.

The genes are TRBV2 and TRBJ1-4, with TRBD1 as a possible D gene (5 bases). The CDR3 has 12 residues. Germline lookup yields CDR1 SNHLY and CDR2 FYNNEI. V was clipped by 9 bases and J by 12 bases, with 17 bases between them. CDR3 residues: CASRQYEEELFF. The CDR3 nucleotides read TGTGCCAGTCGACAGTACGAGGAAGAACTGTTTTTT.

This clonotype was detected many times. CDR3 in DNA: TGTGCCAGCAGCCTTTCCAATGAGCAGTTCTTC. As protein: CASSLSNEQFF. The J gene is TRBJ2-1, the V gene TRBV11-2; unclear D gene. The CDR3 is 11 amino acids. Trimming removed 5 bases from V and 6 bases from J, with 5 bases in between. CDR1 and CDR2 from the germline V gene are SGHAT and FQNNGV.

There are many counts of this clonotype. The genes are TRBV29-1 and TRBJ2-3; D is ambiguous. The CDR3 extends over 11 amino acids. Germline CDR1 SQVTM, CDR2 ANQGSEA. V shed 4 bases and J shed 5 bases, with 7 bases lying between them. This CDR3 is CSVGREDTQYF. As DNA, the CDR3 is TGCAGCGTTGGGCGCGAAGATACGCAGTATTTT.

This clonotype was seen only a few times. With a much larger clone just one base away, this may be a read error. The chain uses TRBV5-6 and TRBJ2-5, with D perhaps TRBD1 or TRBD2 (5 bases each). Germline values: CDR1 SGHDT, CDR2 YYEEEE. The CDR3 consists of 12 residues. The CDR3 sequence is CASSFSFGTHYF. The CDR3 DNA sequence: TGTGCCAGCAGCTTCAGTTTTGGGACCCACTACTTC.

As regards this clonotype: With a much larger clone just one base away, this may be a read error. This likely comes from a read error, as the CDR3 has no conserved phenylalanine or tryptophan at its end. The V call is TRBV7-3, the J call TRBJ2-2; 8 bases match TRBD1. From germline, CDR1 is SGHTA and CDR2 FQGTGA. This CDR3 contains 13 residues. J gave up 8 bases and V 5 bases, and 4 bases lay outside the gene matches. CDR3 DNA sequence: TGTGCCAGCAGCCCGGACAGGGAAGGGGAGCTGTTTTAT. Encoded protein: CASSPDREGELFY.

This chain joins TRBV20-1 and TRBJ2-5, with 8 bases lining up with TRBD2. Germline trimming cut 2 bases from V and 5 bases from J; bases unmatched to any gene: 10. The germline CDR1 and CDR2 sequences are DFQATT and SNEGSKA (reference sequence). There are 15 residues in the CDR3. CDR3 DNA: TGCAGTGCTAGACCAAAGGGGACTAGGGCGGAGACCCAGTACTTC. This gives the protein CSARPKGTRAETQYF.

Worth noting for this clonotype: A much larger clone lies a single base off, so this may be a read error. The V call is TRBV30, the J call TRBJ1-1; D remains ambiguous. This CDR3 is built from 11 residues. Germline assignment: CDR1 GTSNPN and CDR2 SVGIG (reference sequence). CDR3 sequence reads: CAWSAGRMEFF. The DNA of the CDR3 is TGTGCCTGGAGTGCAGGTAGGATGGAATTTTTT. The full variable domain, completed using reference TRBV30 and TRBJ1-1, is SQTIHQWPATLVQPVGSPLSLECTVEGTSNPNLYWYRQAAGRGLQLLFYSVGIGQISSEVPQNLSASRPQDRQFILSSKKLLLSDSGFYLCAWSAGRMEFFGQGTRLTVV.

A note on this clonotype: The junction shows a germline mismatch at one end, possibly a read error. CDR3 protein: CSSSLGGRYEQFF. The CDR3 coding sequence is TGCTCCAGCAGTCTGGGAGGCCGATATGAGCAGTTCTTC. The chain has TRBV12-3 or TRBV12-4 and TRBJ2-1, with D perhaps TRBD2 (6 bases). The CDR3 is 13 residues long.

The J gene is TRBJ2-1, the V gene TRBV29-1; possibly TRBD1 for D (6 bases). Trimming removed 7 bases from V and 8 bases from J, with 9 bases in between. CDR3 length equals 10 residues. Germline V gene lookup returns CDR1 SQVTM and CDR2 ANQGSEA. The CDR3 here is CSAGGYEQFF. CDR3 nucleotide sequence: TGCAGCGCTGGGGGCTATGAGCAGTTCTTC.

This chain's CDR3 is CASRGILGKLFF. DNA for the CDR3: TGTGCCAGCAGGGGGATACTTGGAAAACTGTTTTTT. The V call is TRBV28, the J call TRBJ1-4; D call uncertain. This CDR3 has 12 amino acids. V gave up 6 bases and J gave up 10 bases, with 12 bases separating them. The V gene's germline CDR1 is MDHEN and CDR2 SYDVKM.